The source of this T cell receptor (beta chain) is a study of T-cell memory formation after mild COVID-19. Study at large: Largely donor-specific TCR clusters were found. Broader study findings: The study found balanced CD4/CD8 in clones contracting day 15 to 85 and a CD4+ lean in later expanders. Cross-reactive memory apparently joined, as some responding clones appeared in pre-infection memory.

Each CDR3 protein gets one entry after TCRdb re-called the 5' RACE reads with MiXCR. The sample contains 250,000 to 350,000 distinct CDR3 sequences, approximately 19% of which appear only once. With respect to this clonotype: Its antigen is undetermined.

Germline CDR1 reads MGHRA; CDR2 reads YSYEKL. V was clipped by 1 base and J by 3 bases, with 19 bases between them. CDR3 length: 17 residues. Sample: PBMCs or a T cell subset sorted from them (not recorded which). The chain recombines TRBV4-1 with TRBJ2-7; maybe TRBD1 (6 bases). This clonotype originated in a man in his late teens or twenties who had mild COVID-19 (a few samples of this study predate the infection). Cell type and time point are not known. Written as DNA, the CDR3 is TGCGCCAGCAGCCAAGGGGGCTCAAGGACAGACAGCTACGAGCAGTACTTC. Its protein is CASSQGGSRTDSYEQYF.